This T cell receptor (beta chain) was recovered during a study of CD8+ T cells in alopecia areata. Study outcomes and limitations: Besides other cells, scalp samples also yield sequences of resident alphabeta T cells from normal skin.

V dropped 2 bases and J dropped 6 bases, with 4 bases sitting between them. The CDR3 is 11 amino acids. Germline assignment: CDR1 MNHNY and CDR2 SVGAGI (reference sequence). RNA extraction and reverse transcription yielded cDNA as sequencing template. The method was immunoSEQ multiplex PCR; TCRdb's version includes in-frame clones alone and lacks a portion of them. The sample has about 4,200 clones; about two thirds are singletons. Turning to this clone: What it recognizes is unknown.

The chain recombines TRBV6-6 with TRBJ2-5, with D unclear. This clonotype was sampled from a human donor in good health. Source material: skin. The DNA of the CDR3 is TGTGCCAGCAGTTACGGACAGACCCAGTACTTC. It specifies CASSYGQTQYF.